Listed below are T cell receptor beta chains from one sample, sequenced in a study of T cells in Graves' hyperthyroidism and ophthalmopathy. TCRdb re-derived calls from the multiplex PCR reads in MiXCR, one entry per CDR3 protein. This table has 650,000 to 750,000 distinct CDR3 sequences, about 15% appearing once. Sequenced input: blood. These receptors came from a woman younger than 30 with Graves' hyperthyroidism. The CDR3 runs from the conserved cysteine through the conserved F or W. Fields, in order: V gene, CDR3 protein.

V: TRBV28; CDR3: CASSLTSGTSNQPQHF
V: TRBV5-1; CDR3: CASMDAYSGNTIYF
V: TRBV20-1; CDR3: CSATSGRAGELFF
V: TRBV20-1; CDR3: CSASDRSGYEQYF
V: TRBV10-1; CDR3: CASSDRGLAGRGEQYF
V: TRBV29-1; CDR3: CSVVPRGDSPLLEQYF
V: TRBV27; CDR3: CASSRDRYIETQYF
V: TRBV3-1; CDR3: CASSLTGGALNTEAFF
V: TRBV28; CDR3: CASSLGQGPTNYGYTF
V: TRBV19; CDR3: CASSRTVTSYEQYF
V: TRBV7-9; CDR3: CASRPGTANTGELFF
V: TRBV5-1; CDR3: CASGTRTTDTQYF
V: TRBV6-2/TRBV6-3; CDR3: CASRIRSSGNTIYF
V: TRBV6-5; CDR3: CASRTGTSGFSTDTQYF
V: TRBV6-9; CDR3: CASSYLAQSAQHF
V: TRBV18; CDR3: CASSPQGASEAFF
V: TRBV18; CDR3: CASSPQQGVAFF
V: TRBV7-9; CDR3: CASSLAEGKSYGYTF
V: TRBV6-1; CDR3: CASSEQEGNNQPQHF
V: TRBV19; CDR3: CASSDTGGWSYTF
V: TRBV28; CDR3: CASSVLTVNEQFF
V: TRBV19; CDR3: CASSIDVRQGGSGTEAFF
V: TRBV20-1; CDR3: CSARTPGSGIGETQYF
V: TRBV5-1; CDR3: CASSLGPTTAETQYF
V: TRBV3-1; CDR3: CASSSSGTGASGELFF
V: TRBV7-2; CDR3: CASSLSGGGEKLFF